This T cell receptor beta chain is drawn from a study of T cell responses to AZD1222 COVID-19 vaccine. Study-wide context: Researchers grouped second doses given at about 4 or about 12 weeks into one pool.

General study points: Spike-spanning, vaccine-associated CD4 TCRs were dominant at 160-218 and 743-854. Baseline antibody screening turned up just a handful of seropositive AZD1222 recipients. After two AZD1222 doses, spike-specific TCR breadth and depth rose versus day 0.

Assay used: immunoSEQ multiplex PCR; TCRdb lists only in-frame clones, some missing. The sample yields 130,000 to 150,000 clones, under 95% seen once. The CDR3 totals 13 residues. Germline CDR1 SGDLS, CDR2 YYNGEE. Trimming left V 7 bases short and J 0 bases short, with 10 bases between. As for this clone: Its matching antigen is unknown.

The sequenced sample was peripheral blood, obtained on day 0 of AZD1222 vaccination. The clonotype originates from an adult in good health. This chain links TRBV9 with TRBJ1-1; D gene ambiguous. For the CDR3, the DNA is TGTGCCAGCGGCCGGGCGGTGAACACTGAAGCTTTCTTT. It encodes CASGRAVNTEAFF.